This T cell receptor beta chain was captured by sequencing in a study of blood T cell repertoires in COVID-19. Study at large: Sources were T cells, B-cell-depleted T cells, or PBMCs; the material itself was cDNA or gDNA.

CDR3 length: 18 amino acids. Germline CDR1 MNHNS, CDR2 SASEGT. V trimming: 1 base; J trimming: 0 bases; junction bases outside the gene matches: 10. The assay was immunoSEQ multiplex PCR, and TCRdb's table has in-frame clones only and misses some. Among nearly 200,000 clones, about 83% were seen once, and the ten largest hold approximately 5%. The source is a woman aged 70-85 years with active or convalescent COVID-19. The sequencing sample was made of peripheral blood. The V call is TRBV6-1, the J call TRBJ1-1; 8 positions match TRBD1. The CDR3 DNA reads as TGTGCCAGCAGTGAAGTAAGGGACAGGCACTACGTGAACACTGAAGCTTTCTTT. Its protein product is CASSEVRDRHYVNTEAFF.